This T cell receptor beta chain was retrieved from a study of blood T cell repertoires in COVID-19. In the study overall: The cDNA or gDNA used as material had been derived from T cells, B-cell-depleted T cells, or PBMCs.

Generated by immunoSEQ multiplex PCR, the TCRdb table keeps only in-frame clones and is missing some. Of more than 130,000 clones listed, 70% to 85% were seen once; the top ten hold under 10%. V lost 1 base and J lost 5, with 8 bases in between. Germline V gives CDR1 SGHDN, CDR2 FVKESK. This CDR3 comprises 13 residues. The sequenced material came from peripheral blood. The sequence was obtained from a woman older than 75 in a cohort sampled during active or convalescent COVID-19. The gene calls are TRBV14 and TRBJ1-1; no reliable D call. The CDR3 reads CASSQGVSTEAFF. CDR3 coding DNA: TGTGCCAGCAGCCAAGGAGTGTCAACTGAAGCTTTCTTT. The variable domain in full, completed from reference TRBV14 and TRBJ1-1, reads EAGVTQFPSHSVIEKGQTVTLRCDPISGHDNLYWYRRVMGKEIKFLLHFVKESKQDESGMPNNRFLAERTGGTYSTLKVQPAELEDSGVYFCASSQGVSTEAFFGQGTRLTVV.